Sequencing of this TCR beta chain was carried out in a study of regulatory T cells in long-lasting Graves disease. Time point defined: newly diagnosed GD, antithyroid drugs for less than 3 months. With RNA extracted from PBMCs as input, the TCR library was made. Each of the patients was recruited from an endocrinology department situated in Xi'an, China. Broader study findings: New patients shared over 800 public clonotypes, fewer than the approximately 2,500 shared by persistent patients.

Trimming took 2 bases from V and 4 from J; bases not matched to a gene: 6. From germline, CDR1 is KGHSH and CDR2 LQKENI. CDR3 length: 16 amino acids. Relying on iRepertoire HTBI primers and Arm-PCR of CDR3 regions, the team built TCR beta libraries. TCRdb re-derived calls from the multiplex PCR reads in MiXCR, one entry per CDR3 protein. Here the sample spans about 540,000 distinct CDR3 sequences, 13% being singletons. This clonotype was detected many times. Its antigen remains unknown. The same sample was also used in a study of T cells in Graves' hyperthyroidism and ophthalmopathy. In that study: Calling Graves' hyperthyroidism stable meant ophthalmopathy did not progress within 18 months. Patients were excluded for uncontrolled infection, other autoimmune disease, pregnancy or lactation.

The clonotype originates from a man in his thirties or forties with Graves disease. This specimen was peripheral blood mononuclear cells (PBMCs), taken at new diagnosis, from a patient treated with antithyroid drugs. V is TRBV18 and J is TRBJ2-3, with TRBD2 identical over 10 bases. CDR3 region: CASSPGRLAGADTQYF. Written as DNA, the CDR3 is TGTGCCAGCTCACCAGGCCGTCTAGCGGGGGCAGATACGCAGTATTTT.